This T cell receptor beta chain stems from a study of blood T cell repertoires in COVID-19. The trim removed 4 bases at V and 4 bases at J, leaving 7 bases unmatched. The CDR3 runs to 16 residues. Per germline, CDR1 SGHTA and CDR2 FQGNSA. Repertoires were generated with immunoSEQ multiplex PCR, while TCRdb's copy carries only in-frame clones and drops some. The sample has some 310,000 clones, about nine tenths seen once. The sequenced sample consisted of PBMCs or T cells enriched from blood (not recorded which). The chain has TRBV7-2 and TRBJ2-2, with TRBD2 matching 9 bases. The sequence was obtained from a woman aged 25 to 45 who had recovered from COVID-19. The CDR3, as DNA: TGTGCCAGCAGCTCAGCGGGGACTAGCATCACCGGGGAGCTGTTTTTT. Its translation: CASSSAGTSITGELFF.